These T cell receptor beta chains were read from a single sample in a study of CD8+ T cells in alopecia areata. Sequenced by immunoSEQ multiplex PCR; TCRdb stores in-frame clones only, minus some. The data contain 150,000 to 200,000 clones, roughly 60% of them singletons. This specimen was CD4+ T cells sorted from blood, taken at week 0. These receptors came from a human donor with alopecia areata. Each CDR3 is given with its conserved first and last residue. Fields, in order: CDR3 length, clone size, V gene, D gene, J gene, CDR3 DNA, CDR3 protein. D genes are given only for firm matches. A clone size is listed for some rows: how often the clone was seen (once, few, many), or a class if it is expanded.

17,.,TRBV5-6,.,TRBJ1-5,TGTGCCAGCAGCTTGGACGGGAATGCGGGGCGCAATCAGCCCCAGCATTTT,CASSLDGNAGRNQPQHF
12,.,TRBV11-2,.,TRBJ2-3,TGTGCCAGCAGCTTAGCGAGGAATACGCAGTATTTT,CASSLARNTQYF
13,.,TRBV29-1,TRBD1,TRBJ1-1,TGCAGCGCCCCGGACAGGCCCGACACTGAAGCTTTCTTT,CSAPDRPDTEAFF
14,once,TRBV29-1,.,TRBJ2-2,TGCAGCGTTGAAGATCAAGGGATCACCGGGGAGCTGTTTTTT,CSVEDQGITGELFF
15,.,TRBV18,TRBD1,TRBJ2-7,TGTGCCAGCTCACTAACCGGGACAGGGACTCGGGAGCAGTACTTC,CASSLTGTGTREQYF
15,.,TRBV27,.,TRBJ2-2,TGTGCCAGCAGTTTAAGCCCAACGGGCACCGGGGAGCTGTTTTTT,CASSLSPTGTGELFF
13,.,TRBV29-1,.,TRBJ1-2,TGCAGCGTTAAAGGAGGGTCCCATTATGGCTACACCTTC,CSVKGGSHYGYTF
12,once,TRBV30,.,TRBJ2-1,TGTGCCTGGAGTGTCATTTCTAGGGAGCAGTTCTTC,CAWSVISREQFF
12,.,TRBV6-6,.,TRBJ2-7,TGTGCCAGCAGTTCACAGGGCTACGAGCAGTACTTC,CASSSQGYEQYF
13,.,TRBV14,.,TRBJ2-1,TGTGCCAGCAGCCAAGAGCAACAGGGGAGGCGGTTCTTC,CASSQEQQGRRFF
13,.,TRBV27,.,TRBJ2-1,TGTGCCAGCAGTTTTGAAGAGGGGAATGAGCAGTTCTTC,CASSFEEGNEQFF
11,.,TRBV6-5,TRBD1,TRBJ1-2,TGTGCCAGCGGGACAGACTATGGCTACACCTTC,CASGTDYGYTF
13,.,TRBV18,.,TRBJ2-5,TGTGCCAGCTCACCACAGAACCAAGAGACCCAGTACTTC,CASSPQNQETQYF
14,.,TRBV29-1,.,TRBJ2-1,TGCAGCGCCGCCGGTACTGAGTCCTACAATGAGCAGTTCTTC,CSAAGTESYNEQFF
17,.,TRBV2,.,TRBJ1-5,TGTGCCAGCAGTGAAGCGGCGGGGGGCCGGGGCAATCAGCCCCAGCATTTT,CASSEAAGGRGNQPQHF
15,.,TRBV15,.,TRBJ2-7,TGTGCCACCAGCACCGTCGGGGGTGTCTCCTACGAGCAGTACTTC,CATSTVGGVSYEQYF
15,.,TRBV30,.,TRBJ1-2,TGTGCCTGGAGAGGGGGGAGGCAGGGAAGCTATGGCTACACCTTC,CAWRGGRQGSYGYTF
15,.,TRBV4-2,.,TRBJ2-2,TGTGCCAGCAGTACAGGACGGGTGAACACCGGGGAGCTGTTTTTT,CASSTGRVNTGELFF
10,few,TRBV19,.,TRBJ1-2,TGTGCCAGTAGGCACTATGGCTACACCTTC,CASRHYGYTF
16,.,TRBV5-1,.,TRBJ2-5,TGCGCCAGCAGCTTGGCCGCCTCTAGAGGACAAGAGACCCAGTACTTC,CASSLAASRGQETQYF
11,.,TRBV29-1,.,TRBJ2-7,TGCAGCGTAGCTTCGGGGTTCGAGCAGTACTTC,CSVASGFEQYF
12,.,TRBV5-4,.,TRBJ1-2,TGTGCCGGGCATCGAGGGCACCGGGGCTACACCTTC,CAGHRGHRGYTF
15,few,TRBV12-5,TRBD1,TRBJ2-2,TGTGCTAGTGGTTCCATCAGGGGGCGGGCCGGGGAGCTGTTTTTT,CASGSIRGRAGELFF
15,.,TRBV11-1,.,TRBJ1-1,TGTGCCAGCAGCTTAGAACGGCGGGTGAACACTGAAGCTTTCTTT,CASSLERRVNTEAFF
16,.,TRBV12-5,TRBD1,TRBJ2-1,TGTGCTAGTGGTCCAGGAACTGGACAGGGGTACAATGAGCAGTTCTTC,CASGPGTGQGYNEQFF
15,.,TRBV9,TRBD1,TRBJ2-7,TGTGCCAGCAGCGCCTCGACAGGGGCCTACTACGAGCAGTACTTC,CASSASTGAYYEQYF
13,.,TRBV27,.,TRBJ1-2,TGTGCCAGCAGCCCGAGGATCTCAAATGGCTACACCTTC,CASSPRISNGYTF
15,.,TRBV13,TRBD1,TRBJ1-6,TGTGCCAGCAGCTCAGGAGGGGACAGAGGTTCACCCCTCCACTTT,CASSSGGDRGSPLHF
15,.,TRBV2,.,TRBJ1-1,TGTGCCAGCAGCGGGCAGGGGTCTAAGGACACTGAAGCTTTCTTT,CASSGQGSKDTEAFF
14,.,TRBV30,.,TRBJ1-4,TGTGCCTGGAGCCTAGACAGGTCCGGGGAAAAACTGTTTTTT,CAWSLDRSGEKLFF
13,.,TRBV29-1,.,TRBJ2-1,TGCAGCGTGACCCCCTTAGCGATCAATGAGCAGTTCTTC,CSVTPLAINEQFF
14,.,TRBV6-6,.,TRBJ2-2,TGTGCCAGCAGTTCATCGGGTGTCACCGGGGAGCTGTTTTTT,CASSSSGVTGELFF
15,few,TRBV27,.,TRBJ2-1,TGTGCCAGCAGCCCCCGGGGGGCGATTTACAATGAGCAGTTCTTC,CASSPRGAIYNEQFF
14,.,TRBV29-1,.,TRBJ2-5,TGCAGCGTTGAAGATCTTCGGCGGGGAGAGACCCAGTACTTC,CSVEDLRRGETQYF
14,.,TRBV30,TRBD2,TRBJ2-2,TGTGCCTGCCCAGCGGGGGGGCTTATCGGGGAGCTGTTTTTT,CACPAGGLIGELFF
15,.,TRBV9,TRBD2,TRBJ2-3,TGTGCCAGCAGCGTAGATAGCGGGGGCACAGATACGCAGTATTTT,CASSVDSGGTDTQYF
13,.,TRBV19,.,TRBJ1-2,TGTGCCAGTAGTCCCGGTAGAGGGGTCGGCTACACCTTC,CASSPGRGVGYTF
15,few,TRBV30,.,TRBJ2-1,TGTGCCTGGATATCTACGCGCGGGACCTACAATGAGCAGTTCTTC,CAWISTRGTYNEQFF
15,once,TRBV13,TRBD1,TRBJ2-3,TGTGCCAGCAGCCCGGGGACAGTGAGTACAGATACGCAGTATTTT,CASSPGTVSTDTQYF
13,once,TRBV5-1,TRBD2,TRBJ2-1,TGCGCCAGCAGCGTTGGGACTAACAATGAGCAGTTCTTC,CASSVGTNNEQFF
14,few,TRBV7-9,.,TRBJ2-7,TGTGCCAGCAGCTTAGTCCCCGGACGTTACGAGCAGTACTTC,CASSLVPGRYEQYF
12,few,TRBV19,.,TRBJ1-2,TGTGCCAGTACAGGACAGCACTATGGCTACACCTTC,CASTGQHYGYTF
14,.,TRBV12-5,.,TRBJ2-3,TGTGCTAGTGGTTTGTCCGCGGGTTCCGATACGCAGTATTTT,CASGLSAGSDTQYF
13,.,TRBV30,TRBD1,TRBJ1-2,TGTGCCTGGAGTGCGACAGGGAACTATGGCTACACCTTC,CAWSATGNYGYTF
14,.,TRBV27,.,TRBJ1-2,TGTGCCAGCAGTATACGACAGGACGTCTATGGCTACACCTTC,CASSIRQDVYGYTF
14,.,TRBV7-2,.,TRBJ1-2,TGTGCCAGCAGCCCAGGGAGTGGTATTGATGGCTACACCTTC,CASSPGSGIDGYTF
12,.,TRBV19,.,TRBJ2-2,TGTGCCAGTAACAGCTACACCGGGGAGCTGTTTTTT,CASNSYTGELFF
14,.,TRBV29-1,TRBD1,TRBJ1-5,TGCAGCGCTTGGACAGGTTACGTCCATGAGCCCCAGCATTTT,CSAWTGYVHEPQHF
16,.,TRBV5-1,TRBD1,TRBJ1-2,TGCGCCAGCAGCCCTGCCGTTGGACAGGGGAACTATGGCTACACCTTC,CASSPAVGQGNYGYTF
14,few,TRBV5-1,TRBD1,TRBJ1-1,TGCGCCAGCAGCGTGACAGGGGGCGGAACTGAAGCTTTCTTT,CASSVTGGGTEAFF
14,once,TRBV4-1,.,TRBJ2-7,TGCGCCAGCAGCCAGAGCTCGCAGGTTCCGGAGCAGTACTTC,CASSQSSQVPEQYF
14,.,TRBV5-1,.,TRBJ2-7,TGCGCCAGCAGCTTGGGTTCCCGGGATTACGAGCAGTACTTC,CASSLGSRDYEQYF
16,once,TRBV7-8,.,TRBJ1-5,TGTGCCAGCAGCTCCCTATGGGCCACACCCAATCAGCCCCAGCATTTT,CASSSLWATPNQPQHF
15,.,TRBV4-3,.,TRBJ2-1,TGCGCCAGCAGCCTAGCGGTTAGCTCCTACAATGAGCAGTTCTTC,CASSLAVSSYNEQFF
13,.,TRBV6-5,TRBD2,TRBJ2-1,TGTGCCAGCAGGCGACTAGCAGTCCATGAGCAGTTCTTC,CASRRLAVHEQFF